Listed below are T cell receptor beta chains from one sample, sequenced in a study of cytomegalovirus exposure and HLA in healthy donors. The method was immunoSEQ multiplex PCR; TCRdb's version includes in-frame clones alone and lacks a portion of them. The table lists 150,000 to 200,000 clones, 84% of them singletons. Sequencing input: PBMCs. All receptors derive from a man younger than 35 in good health and CMV-seronegative. Both conserved end residues are part of each CDR3. The D gene is left open where the match is weak. Where a row states a size, it is once, few, many or the class of an expanded clone; other rows omit it.

V,size,D,J,DNA,CDR3
TRBV10-3,NA,TRBD1,TRBJ1-1,TGTGCCATCAGTGAGTCAGTTCAGGGGGCTGAAGCTTTCTTT,CAISESVQGAEAFF
TRBV4-1,NA,NA,TRBJ2-2,TGCGCCAGCGCTTCTACCGCGAACACCGGGGAGCTGTTTTTT,CASASTANTGELFF
TRBV28,NA,TRBD2,TRBJ2-1,TGTGCCAGCAACAAGGGCGGGAGGAACAATGAGCAGTTCTTC,CASNKGGRNNEQFF
TRBV7-9,NA,NA,TRBJ1-4,TGTTCCAGCAGCAGGGGAGGAAATGAAAAACTGTTTTTT,CSSSRGGNEKLFF
TRBV19,few,TRBD2,TRBJ2-7,TGTGCCAGTAGTGCAGCGGGGCCCTACGAGCAGTACTTC,CASSAAGPYEQYF
TRBV10-1,NA,TRBD2,TRBJ2-1,TGCGCCAGCAGTGAGTCAACTAGCGGCAGCAATGAGCAGTTCTTC,CASSESTSGSNEQFF
TRBV14,NA,NA,TRBJ1-4,TGTGCCAGCAGCCAGAGGGGGAAACTGTTTTTT,CASSQRGKLFF
TRBV27,NA,TRBD1,TRBJ1-1,TGTGCCAGCAGCGGGACAGGGCAGGGCACTGAAGCTTTCTTT,CASSGTGQGTEAFF
TRBV27,once,NA,TRBJ1-4,TGTGCCAGCAGTTCCAGTTGGGGGGATTCTGTTGAAAAACTGTTTTTT,CASSSSWGDSVEKLFF
TRBV7-3,NA,NA,TRBJ2-1,TGTGCCAGCAGCCCGTTACCGACTAACAATGAGCAGTTCTTC,CASSPLPTNNEQFF
TRBV5-1,few,TRBD1,TRBJ1-1,TGCGCCAGCAGCTCGGGACAGGGGACTGAAGCTTTCTTT,CASSSGQGTEAFF
TRBV27,NA,NA,TRBJ2-3,TGTGCCAGCAGTTTAGGGGGCCGAGGCACAGATACGCAGTATTTT,CASSLGGRGTDTQYF
TRBV2,NA,NA,TRBJ2-7,TGTGCCAGTAAATCCCAGGCGTTCGGCTACGAGCAGTACTTC,CASKSQAFGYEQYF
TRBV6-5,few,TRBD1,TRBJ2-7,TGTGCCAGCAGTTACCAGGGGGCAAACGAGCAGTACTTC,CASSYQGANEQYF
TRBV28,NA,TRBD2,TRBJ2-7,TGTGCCAGCAGTTTGAGGCGGGAGGTGGGGGAGCAGTACTTC,CASSLRREVGEQYF
TRBV7-3,NA,TRBD1,TRBJ2-3,TGTGCCAGCAGCCAGGGGGCGGGGGATACGCAGTATTTT,CASSQGAGDTQYF
TRBV5-1,NA,NA,TRBJ2-2,TGCGCCAGCAGCTTGAATACAGGTTCCACCGGGGAGCTGTTTTTT,CASSLNTGSTGELFF
TRBV11-3,NA,TRBD2,TRBJ2-1,TGTGCCAGCAGCCCTACTAGCGGATCCTACAATGAGCAGTTCTTC,CASSPTSGSYNEQFF
TRBV9,NA,TRBD2,TRBJ2-4,TGTGCCAGCAGCGTAGATCCTAGCGGGTTGGCCAAAAACATTCAGTACTTC,CASSVDPSGLAKNIQYF
TRBV29-1,NA,TRBD1,TRBJ2-1,TGCGGATTTGGGACAGGGGACTACAATGAGCAGTTCTTC,CGFGTGDYNEQFF
TRBV4-3,NA,TRBD1,TRBJ2-7,TGCGCCAGCAGCCGCGGACAGGGGAGGTACGAGCAGTACTTC,CASSRGQGRYEQYF
TRBV11-2,NA,NA,TRBJ2-7,TGTGCCAGCCACGGTGGGGCCCACGAGCAGTACTTC,CASHGGAHEQYF
TRBV5-4,NA,NA,TRBJ1-2,TGTGCCAGCAGCCCAATGGGGGGAGGTGGCTACACCTTC,CASSPMGGGGYTF
TRBV12-2,NA,NA,TRBJ1-5,TGTGCAAGTCGCTCCCTTCTAAACGGTAGCAATCAGCCCCAGCATTTT,CASRSLLNGSNQPQHF
TRBV7-9,NA,TRBD1,TRBJ1-2,TGTGCCAGCAGCCCCCGGGACAGGGGTGACTATGGCTACACCTTC,CASSPRDRGDYGYTF
TRBV6-5,NA,NA,TRBJ1-2,TGTGCCAGCAGTACCTCGGACATCGAGTATGGCTACACCTTC,CASSTSDIEYGYTF
TRBV2,NA,TRBD2,TRBJ2-7,TGTGCCAGCAGCGCCCTTTCAGCGGGAGTTTACGAGCAGTACTTC,CASSALSAGVYEQYF
TRBV5-8,NA,TRBD1,TRBJ1-6,TGTGCCAGCAGCCCGCACAGGGGCTTGAGGTCACCCCTCCACTTT,CASSPHRGLRSPLHF
TRBV5-4,NA,NA,TRBJ2-7,TGTGCCAGCAGCTTGGGCAGTGATTTCTACGAGCAGTACTTC,CASSLGSDFYEQYF
TRBV19,few,NA,TRBJ1-5,TGTGCCAGTAGGCTACTGTACAATCAGCCCCAGCATTTT,CASRLLYNQPQHF
TRBV7-3,NA,NA,TRBJ2-5,TGTGCCAGCAGAAAAACAGGGAATCGGCTCGGAGAGACCCAGTACTTC,CASRKTGNRLGETQYF
TRBV20-1,NA,NA,TRBJ2-1,TGCAGTGCCTCGGGAGAGAATGAGCAGTTCTTC,CSASGENEQFF
TRBV28,NA,TRBD1,TRBJ2-5,TGTGCCAGCAGCATAACTCTTGGGACAGGGTTTGGAGAGACCCAGTACTTC,CASSITLGTGFGETQYF
TRBV6-6,NA,TRBD1,TRBJ1-2,TGTGCCAGCAGTTTCGGACAGGGCCCTAACTATGGCTACACCTTC,CASSFGQGPNYGYTF
TRBV2,NA,TRBD1,TRBJ2-3,TGTGCCAGCAAAACAGGGGGCGGCGGAGATACGCAGTATTTT,CASKTGGGGDTQYF
TRBV6-6,NA,NA,TRBJ2-1,TGTGCCAGCAGGAGGTACGATGAGCAGTTCTTC,CASRRYDEQFF
TRBV6-5,NA,NA,TRBJ2-3,TGTGCCAGCAGTTACGGGAACAGGGTTGATACGCAGTATTTT,CASSYGNRVDTQYF
TRBV16,NA,NA,TRBJ2-2,TGTGCCAGTACCCGGCGGGTCCCGAGCACCGGGGAGCTGTTTTTT,CASTRRVPSTGELFF
TRBV27,NA,TRBD2,TRBJ2-5,TGTGCCAGCAGTTTCCGAGGGAGGGTACAAGATGGGGAGACCCAGTACTTC,CASSFRGRVQDGETQYF
TRBV7-2,NA,NA,TRBJ2-5,TGTGCCAGCGGACTCTCGGAGACCCAGTACTTC,CASGLSETQYF
TRBV5-4,NA,NA,TRBJ1-2,TGTGCCAGCAGCTTGGATTTAGGGGGAGACTATGGCTACACCTTC,CASSLDLGGDYGYTF
TRBV12-2,once,NA,TRBJ1-4,TGTGCAAGTCGCTCGAGACAGCATAATGAAAAACTGTTTTTT,CASRSRQHNEKLFF
TRBV5-8,NA,NA,TRBJ2-2,TGTGCCAGCAGCTTGGGACCCGGGAACCTCGGCGGGGAGCTGTTTTTT,CASSLGPGNLGGELFF
TRBV5-6,NA,NA,TRBJ1-4,TGTGCCAGCAGCTTTAGAGACGGAGTTCATAATGAAAAACTGTTTTTT,CASSFRDGVHNEKLFF
TRBV6-5,NA,TRBD1,TRBJ2-7,TGTGCCAGTTATCCCGGGACAGGTCAGCAGTACTTC,CASYPGTGQQYF
TRBV6-1,NA,NA,TRBJ2-5,TGTGCCAGCAGTGAAGCGCGACACCAGCTTCGGGAGACCCAGTACTTC,CASSEARHQLRETQYF
TRBV6-5,once,NA,TRBJ1-1,TGTGCCAGCAGTCAAGGGGTTTCGGCTTTCTTT,CASSQGVSAFF
TRBV28,NA,NA,TRBJ1-2,TGTGCCAGCAGTGGCCAGGGGTATGGCTACACCTTC,CASSGQGYGYTF
TRBV20-1,once,NA,TRBJ2-1,TGCAGTGCTAGTGGTTCGGTTGAGCAGTTCTTC,CSASGSVEQFF
TRBV27,once,NA,TRBJ1-2,TGTGCCAGCACCCCCGCCGGGGCCCGGGGGGTCTATGGCTACACCTTC,CASTPAGARGVYGYTF
TRBV4-1,NA,TRBD2,TRBJ2-5,TGCGCCAGCAGCCAAGGGACTAGCGCTCAAGAGACCCAGTACTTC,CASSQGTSAQETQYF
TRBV5-5,NA,TRBD1,TRBJ1-2,TGTGCCAGCAGCTTCGGACAGGGGTATAACTATGGCTACACCTTC,CASSFGQGYNYGYTF
TRBV5-4,NA,NA,TRBJ2-7,TGTGCCAGCAGCTGGGGCTGGGGTGCGTCCGAGCAGTACTTC,CASSWGWGASEQYF
TRBV7-2,NA,NA,TRBJ2-7,TGTGCCAGCAGCTTAGTTAATATCTACGAGCAGTACTTC,CASSLVNIYEQYF
TRBV7-6,NA,TRBD2,TRBJ2-5,TGTGCCAGCAGCTTAGTAGGAGCGGGAGCCCGTTCCACGGAGACCCAGTACTTC,CASSLVGAGARSTETQYF
TRBV13,NA,TRBD2,TRBJ2-1,TGTGCCAGCAGCGGTAGCGGGGGGGGTTACAATGAGCAGTTCTTC,CASSGSGGGYNEQFF
TRBV28,NA,TRBD1,TRBJ2-3,TGTGCCAGCAGCCAGCCGGGACAGTTAACAGATACGCAGTATTTT,CASSQPGQLTDTQYF
TRBV7-3,NA,NA,TRBJ1-1,TGTGCCAGCAGCCCCTCTTCGGGGAACACTGAAGCTTTCTTT,CASSPSSGNTEAFF
TRBV7-2,NA,TRBD2,TRBJ2-7,TGTGCCAGCAGCTTAAGTAGTCTAGCGGGAGGCGAGCGGTACTTC,CASSLSSLAGGERYF